A selection of T cell receptor beta chains follows, all from one sample in a study of monozygotic twins with inflammatory bowel disease. Using the 5' RACE reads, TCRdb records one entry per CDR3 protein without DNA. This sample's table reports roughly 320,000 distinct CDR3 sequences. Sample: blood. The receptors shown here come from a human donor with ulcerative colitis or Crohn's disease, or a healthy co-twin of an affected twin (not recorded which). The CDR3 runs from the conserved cysteine through the conserved F or W.

v_gene,j_gene,CDR3aa
TRBV7-2,TRBJ1-5,CASSSNGQGNQPQHF
TRBV7-2,TRBJ2-1,CASSSDRGSYNEQFF
TRBV28,TRBJ2-5,CASSPGTLLETQYF
TRBV12-3/TRBV12-4,TRBJ1-6,CASRQVPPYNSPLHF
TRBV19,TRBJ2-1,CASNNGYNEQFF
TRBV5-1,TRBJ1-4,CASSLIGVTNEKLFF
TRBV27,TRBJ2-5,CASSYQTGKETQYF
TRBV15,TRBJ2-1,CATSSSTSGSRGQFF
TRBV29-1,TRBJ2-5,CSVNPLRGNQETQYF
TRBV10-3,TRBJ2-7,CAITRQQFRCEQYF
TRBV5-1,TRBJ1-5,CASSLDPGSPQPQHF
TRBV7-3,TRBJ1-1,CASRQDSVNTEAFF
TRBV6-5,TRBJ2-2,CASLGTGELFF
TRBV7-2,TRBJ2-7,CASSLDRGIYEQYF
TRBV6-2/TRBV6-3,TRBJ1-5,CASSNGEQPQHF
TRBV21-1,TRBJ2-1,CASSKGSGRMSYNEQFF
TRBV5-6,TRBJ2-2,CASRIRTAMNTGELFF
TRBV28,TRBJ2-7,CASSKAENYEQYF
TRBV7-2,TRBJ1-2,CASSEYPTASYGYTF
TRBV7-2,TRBJ1-2,CASSPSNYGYTF
TRBV12-3/TRBV12-4,TRBJ2-1,CASSPVGDNEQFF
TRBV27,TRBJ1-2,CASSPPGVRGHGYTF
TRBV6-5,TRBJ2-7,CASSYSQGASYEQYF
TRBV6-2/TRBV6-3,TRBJ1-1,CASSYSSTSMNTEAFF
TRBV6-2/TRBV6-3,TRBJ1-5,CASSTQRGFGQPQHF
TRBV12-3/TRBV12-4,TRBJ1-1,CASSLGMVTTEAFF
TRBV7-3,TRBJ2-2,CASSLFAGGNTGELFF
TRBV12-3/TRBV12-4,TRBJ1-1,CASRPGQGSTEAFF
TRBV7-9,TRBJ2-5,CASTGQPQETQYF
TRBV7-2,TRBJ2-2,CASSLAGTRTPGSCFF
TRBV5-1,TRBJ1-6,CASSLGQGSYSPLHF
TRBV5-1,TRBJ2-1,CASSSGGQYNEQFF
TRBV7-2,TRBJ2-7,CASSPVGSSSYEQYF
TRBV29-1,TRBJ1-3,CSVRTGGSGNTIYF
TRBV5-1,TRBJ2-7,CASSLDPTSGEQYF
TRBV9,TRBJ2-1,CASSPRGSGSVLEQFF
TRBV5-1,TRBJ2-3,CASTRRTSTDTQYF